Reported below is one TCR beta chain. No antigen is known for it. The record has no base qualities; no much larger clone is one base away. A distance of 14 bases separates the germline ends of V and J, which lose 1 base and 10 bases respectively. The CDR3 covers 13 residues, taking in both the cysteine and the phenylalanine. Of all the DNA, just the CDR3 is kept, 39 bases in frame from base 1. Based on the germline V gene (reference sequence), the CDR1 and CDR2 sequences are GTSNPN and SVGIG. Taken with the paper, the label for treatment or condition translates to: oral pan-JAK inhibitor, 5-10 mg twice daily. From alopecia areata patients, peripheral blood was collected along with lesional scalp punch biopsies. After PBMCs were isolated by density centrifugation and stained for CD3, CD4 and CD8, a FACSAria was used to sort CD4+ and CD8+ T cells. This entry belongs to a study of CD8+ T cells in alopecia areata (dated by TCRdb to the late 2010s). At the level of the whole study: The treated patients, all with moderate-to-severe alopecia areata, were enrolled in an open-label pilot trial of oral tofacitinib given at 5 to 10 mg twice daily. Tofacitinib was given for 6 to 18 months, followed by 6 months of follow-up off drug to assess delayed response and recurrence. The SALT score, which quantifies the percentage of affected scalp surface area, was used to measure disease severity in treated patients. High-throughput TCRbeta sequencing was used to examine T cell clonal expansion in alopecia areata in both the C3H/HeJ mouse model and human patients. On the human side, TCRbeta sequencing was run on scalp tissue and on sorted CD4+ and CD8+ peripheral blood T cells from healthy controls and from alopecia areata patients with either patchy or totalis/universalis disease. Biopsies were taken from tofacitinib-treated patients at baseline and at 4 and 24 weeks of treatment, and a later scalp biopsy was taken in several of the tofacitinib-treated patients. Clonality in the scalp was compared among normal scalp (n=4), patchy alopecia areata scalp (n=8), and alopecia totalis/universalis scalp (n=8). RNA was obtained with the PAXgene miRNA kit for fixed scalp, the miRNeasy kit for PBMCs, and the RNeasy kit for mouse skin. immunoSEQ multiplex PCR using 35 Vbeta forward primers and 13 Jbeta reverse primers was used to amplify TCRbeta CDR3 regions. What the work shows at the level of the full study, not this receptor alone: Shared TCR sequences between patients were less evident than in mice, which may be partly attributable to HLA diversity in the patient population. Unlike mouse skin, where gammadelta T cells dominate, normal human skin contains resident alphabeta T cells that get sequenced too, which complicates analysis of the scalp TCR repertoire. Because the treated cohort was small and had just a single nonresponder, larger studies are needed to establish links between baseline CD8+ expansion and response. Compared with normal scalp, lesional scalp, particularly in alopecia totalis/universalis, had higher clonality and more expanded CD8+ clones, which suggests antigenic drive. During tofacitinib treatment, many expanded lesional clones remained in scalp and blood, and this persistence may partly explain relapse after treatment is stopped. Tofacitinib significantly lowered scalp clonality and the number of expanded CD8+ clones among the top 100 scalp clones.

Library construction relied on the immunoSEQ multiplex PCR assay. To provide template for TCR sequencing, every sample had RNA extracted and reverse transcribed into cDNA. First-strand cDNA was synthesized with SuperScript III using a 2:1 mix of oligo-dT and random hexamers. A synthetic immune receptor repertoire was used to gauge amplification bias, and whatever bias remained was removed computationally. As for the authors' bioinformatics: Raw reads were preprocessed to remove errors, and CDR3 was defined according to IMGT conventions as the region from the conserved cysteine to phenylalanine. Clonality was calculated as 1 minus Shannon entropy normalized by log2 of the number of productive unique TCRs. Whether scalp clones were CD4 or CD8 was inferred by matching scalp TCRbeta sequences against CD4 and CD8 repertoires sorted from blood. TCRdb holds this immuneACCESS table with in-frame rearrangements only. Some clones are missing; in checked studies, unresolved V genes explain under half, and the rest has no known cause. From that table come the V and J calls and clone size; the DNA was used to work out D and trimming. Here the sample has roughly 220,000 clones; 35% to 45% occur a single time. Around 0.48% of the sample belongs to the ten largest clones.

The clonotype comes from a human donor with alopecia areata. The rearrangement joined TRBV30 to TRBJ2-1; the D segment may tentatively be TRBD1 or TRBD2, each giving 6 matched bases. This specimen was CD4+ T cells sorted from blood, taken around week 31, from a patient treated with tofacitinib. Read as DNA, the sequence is TGTGCCTGGAGTGCGGGGGCAGTTGTAGAGCAGTTCTTC. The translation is CAWSAGAVVEQFF.